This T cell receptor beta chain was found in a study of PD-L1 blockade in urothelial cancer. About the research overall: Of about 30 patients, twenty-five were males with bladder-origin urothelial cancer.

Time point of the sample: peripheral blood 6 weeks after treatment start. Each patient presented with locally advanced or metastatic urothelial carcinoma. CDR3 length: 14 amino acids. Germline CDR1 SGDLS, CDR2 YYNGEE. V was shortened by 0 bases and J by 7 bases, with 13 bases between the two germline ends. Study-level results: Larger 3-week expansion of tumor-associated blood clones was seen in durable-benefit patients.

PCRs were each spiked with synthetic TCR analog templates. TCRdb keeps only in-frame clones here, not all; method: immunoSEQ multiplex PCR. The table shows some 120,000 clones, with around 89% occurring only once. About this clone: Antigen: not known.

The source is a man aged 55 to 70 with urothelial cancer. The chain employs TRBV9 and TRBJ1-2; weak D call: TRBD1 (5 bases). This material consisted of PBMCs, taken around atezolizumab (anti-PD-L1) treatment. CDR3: CASSVDPGRFGYTF. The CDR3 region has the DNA TGTGCCAGCAGCGTAGACCCAGGGAGGTTTGGCTACACCTTC. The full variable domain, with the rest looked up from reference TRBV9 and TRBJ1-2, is DSGVTQTPKHLITATGQRVTLRCSPRSGDLSVYWYQQSLDQGLQFLIQYYNGEERAKGNILERFSAQQFPDLHSELNLSSLELGDSALYFCASSVDPGRFGYTFGSGTRLTVV.